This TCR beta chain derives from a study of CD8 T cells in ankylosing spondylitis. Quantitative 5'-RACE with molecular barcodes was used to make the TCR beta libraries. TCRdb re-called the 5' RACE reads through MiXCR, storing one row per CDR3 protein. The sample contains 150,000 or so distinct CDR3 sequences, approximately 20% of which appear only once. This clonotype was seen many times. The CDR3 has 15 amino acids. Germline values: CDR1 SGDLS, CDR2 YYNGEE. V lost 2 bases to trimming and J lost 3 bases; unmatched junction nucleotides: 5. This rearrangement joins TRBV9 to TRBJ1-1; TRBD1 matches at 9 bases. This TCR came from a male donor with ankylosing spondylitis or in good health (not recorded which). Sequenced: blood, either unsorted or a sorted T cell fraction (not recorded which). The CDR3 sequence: CASSVGTGLDTEAFF. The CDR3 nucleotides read TGTGCCAGCAGCGTCGGGACAGGGTTGGACACTGAAGCTTTCTTT.